Shown below are 20 T cell receptor beta chains from a single sample sequenced in a study of CD8 T cells in ankylosing spondylitis. Via MiXCR, TCRdb re-called the 5' RACE reads, giving one row per CDR3 protein. The sample carries 200,000 to 300,000 distinct CDR3 sequences, roughly 32% recorded once. Material: blood, either unsorted or a sorted T cell fraction (not recorded which). Receptors originate from a male donor with ankylosing spondylitis or in good health (not recorded which).

The CDR3 protein is CASSHQGSVYF. CDR3 nucleotides: TGCGCCAGCAGCCATCAGGGTTCGGTGTATTTT. This chain uses TRBV4-1 with TRBJ2-3; weak D call: TRBD1 (5 bases). Germline CDR1 MGHRA, CDR2 YSYEKL. With 3 bases removed from V and 14 bases from J, the gap between germline ends came to 12 bases. The CDR3 covers 11 residues.

This clonotype was observed a handful of times. The chain combines TRBV11-2 with TRBJ2-7; 9 positions match TRBD1. CDR3 length: 15 residues. From germline, CDR1 is SGHAT and CDR2 FQNNGV. V lost 5 bases to trimming and J lost 4 bases; unmatched junction nucleotides: 9. The CDR3 loop reads CASSRLQGAGYEQYF. CDR3 in DNA: TGTGCCAGCAGCAGATTACAGGGGGCTGGTTACGAGCAGTACTTC. Based on the CDR3 plus reference TRBV11-2 and TRBJ2-7, the full variable domain is EAGVAQSPRYKIIEKRQSVAFWCNPISGHATLYWYQQILGQGPKLLIQFQNNGVVDDSQLPKDRFSAERLKGVDSTLKIQPAKLEDSAVYLCASSRLQGAGYEQYFGPGTRLTVT.

The chain links TRBV5-1 to TRBJ2-5, with a possible D match to TRBD2 (6 bases). The V end was cut by 0 bases, the J end by 1 base, with 16 bases between. The germline gives CDR1 SGHRS, CDR2 YFSETQ. This CDR3 spans 17 amino acids. CDR3 amino acids: CASSLDLGGASQETQYF. Written as DNA, the CDR3 is TGCGCCAGCAGCTTGGATCTTGGCGGGGCTTCCCAAGAGACCCAGTACTTC.

The chain couples TRBV28 to TRBJ2-5; D might be TRBD1 or TRBD2, each matching 5 bases. The CDR3 totals 14 residues. The germline V gene encodes CDR1 MDHEN and CDR2 SYDVKM. V dropped 7 bases and J dropped 4 bases, with 16 bases sitting between them. The CDR3, as DNA: TGTGCCAGCACCTACCCAGAGAGGGGAGAGACCCAGTACTTC. Its translation is CASTYPERGETQYF. Full variable domain (missing parts from reference TRBV28 and TRBJ2-5): DVKVTQSSRYLVKRTGEKVFLECVQDMDHENMFWYRQDPGLGLRLIYFSYDVKMKEKGDIPEGYSVSREKKERFSLILESASTNQTSMYLCASTYPERGETQYFGPGTRLLVL.

The sample holds a few counts of this clonotype. The chain recombines TRBV20-1 with TRBJ2-1; D may match TRBD1 or TRBD2 (6 bases each). This CDR3 has 13 amino acids. Germline V CDR1 and CDR2: DFQATT, SNEGSKA (reference sequence). With 6 bases removed from V and 9 bases from J, the gap between germline ends came to 18 bases. The CDR3 DNA sequence: TGCAGTGCGTTCCAGACTAGAGGGGGTGAGCAGTTCTTC. This encodes CSAFQTRGGEQFF.

This chain uses TRBV3-1 with TRBJ1-2; 7 positions agree with TRBD1. V lost 4 bases, J lost 3 bases, and 11 bases stayed unmatched. This CDR3 comprises 16 residues. Per germline, CDR1 LGHDT and CDR2 YNNKEL (reference sequence). CDR3 DNA: TGTGCCAGCAGCCGATCTTTGGGGGACAGCTACTATGGCTACACCTTC. Translating gives CASSRSLGDSYYGYTF.

This clonotype showed up just a few times. This chain connects TRBV20-1 to TRBJ2-7; D possibly uses TRBD1 or TRBD2 (6 bases each). Germline assignment: CDR1 DFQATT and CDR2 SNEGSKA (reference sequence). V shed 5 bases and J shed 3 bases, with 14 bases lying between them. CDR3 length: 13 amino acids. CDR3 sequence (DNA): TGCAGTGCTGGGGGGCTGCTTGGCTACGAGCAGTACTTC. Translated: CSAGGLLGYEQYF.

This clonotype was counted only a few times. The V call is TRBV29-1, the J call TRBJ1-1; the D is unclear. The V gene lost 7 bases and the J gene lost 1 base, with 13 bases spanning the gap. This CDR3 region has 13 residues. The germline V gene has CDR1 SQVTM and CDR2 ANQGSEA. CDR3 amino acids: CSAGFTGNTEAFF. CDR3 coding DNA: TGCAGCGCCGGGTTTACGGGGAACACTGAAGCTTTCTTT.

This clonotype was picked up a small number of times. The chain carries TRBV20-1 and TRBJ2-7; D unclear. This CDR3 is built from 12 residues. Germline V CDR1 and CDR2: DFQATT, SNEGSKA (reference sequence). V shed 3 bases and J shed 3 bases, with 9 bases lying between them. In nucleotides, the CDR3 is TGCAGTGCTAGTAACACTGGCTACGAGCAGTACTTC. It codes for CSASNTGYEQYF.

This clonotype has more than one count but fewer than ten. As DNA, the CDR3 is TGCAGTGCTAGAAACGTCCCAGACCCTAGCACAGATACGCAGTATTTT. Translated, it gives CSARNVPDPSTDTQYF. The V gene is TRBV20-1, the J gene TRBJ2-3; D call uncertain. Trimming shortened V by 2 bases and J by 0 bases, and 15 bases separated the two germline ends. CDR1 and CDR2 from the germline V gene are DFQATT and SNEGSKA (reference sequence). This CDR3 has 16 amino acids.

The chain joins TRBV6-5 to TRBJ2-7; D is unresolved. Deletions cut 2 bases from V and 4 bases from J, with 9 bases between. CDR1 and CDR2 (germline): MNHEY, SVGAGI. This CDR3 contains 13 residues. The CDR3 bases are TGTGCCAGCAGTTACAGGGATGGGTACGAGCAGTACTTC. Protein sequence: CASSYRDGYEQYF.

The chain has TRBV10-3 and TRBJ2-5; D is perhaps TRBD1 (6 bases). CDR1 and CDR2 (germline): ENHRY, SYGVKD. This CDR3 has 13 amino acids. Trimming took 6 bases from V and 0 from J, leaving 8 bases between them. CDR3 protein: CAIRGQYQETQYF. The CDR3 coding sequence is TGTGCCATCAGAGGACAGTACCAAGAGACCCAGTACTTC.

V gene TRBV12-3 or TRBV12-4 combines with J gene TRBJ2-3; TRBD2 might be the D (5 bases). The CDR3 contains 13 residues. Trimming cost V 7 bases and J 6 bases, with 14 bases left between them. The CDR3 nucleotides are TGTGCCAGCACCCACTCTAGCTACGATACGCAGTATTTT. Translating it yields CASTHSSYDTQYF.

This clonotype has a handful of counts. The chain recombines TRBV6-5 with TRBJ2-1; 11 bases line up with TRBD2. Unmatched junction bases numbered 11, after V lost 5 bases and J lost 8 bases. This CDR3 comprises 16 residues. Germline lookup yields CDR1 MNHEY and CDR2 SVGAGI. CDR3 loop: CASSNLGLAGFDEQFF. For the CDR3, the DNA is TGTGCCAGCAGTAACCTCGGACTAGCGGGTTTCGATGAGCAGTTCTTC.

The J gene is TRBJ2-7, the V gene TRBV7-9; D call uncertain. Deletions cut 2 bases from V and 2 bases from J, with 13 bases between. Germline V lookup: CDR1 SEHNR, CDR2 FQNEAQ (reference sequence). This CDR3 region has 15 residues. The CDR3 DNA reads TGTGCCAGCAGCTTAATGGGCAAGGGTACCTACGAGCAGTACTTC. Translated, it gives CASSLMGKGTYEQYF.

This clonotype came up a few times. J is TRBJ2-7 and V is TRBV7-9; D gene ambiguous. This CDR3 spans 14 amino acids. Trimming stripped 0 bases from V and 4 bases from J, with 10 bases between. Germline CDR1 and CDR2: SEHNR and FQNEAQ (reference sequence). The CDR3 DNA sequence: TGTGCCAGCAGCTTAGCGGAAGAGATTTACGAGCAGTACTTC. Translation: CASSLAEEIYEQYF. Filled out from reference TRBV7-9 and TRBJ2-7, the complete variable domain reads DTGVSQNPRHKITKRGQNVTFRCDPISEHNRLYWYRQTLGQGPEFLTYFQNEAQLEKSRLLSDRFSAERPKGSFSTLEIQRTEQGDSAMYLCASSLAEEIYEQYFGPGTRLTVT.

This clonotype was detected a few times. This chain uses TRBV20-1 with TRBJ2-7; a weak D match, TRBD1 (6 bases). The CDR3 spans 11 residues. In germline, CDR1 is DFQATT, CDR2 SNEGSKA (reference sequence). Trimming left V 4 bases short and J 5 bases short, with 9 bases between. CDR3 sequence (DNA): TGCAGTGCTATGACAGGACACGAGCAGTACTTC. This encodes CSAMTGHEQYF.

The J gene is TRBJ2-3, the V gene TRBV29-1; D ambiguous. Germline lookup yields CDR1 SQVTM and CDR2 ANQGSEA. The CDR3 consists of 13 residues. V gave up 4 bases and J gave up 1 base, with 9 bases separating them. This chain's CDR3 is CSVALRGTDTQYF. CDR3 coding DNA: TGCAGCGTTGCTTTACGGGGCACAGATACGCAGTATTTT.

There are a few counts of this clonotype. The gene calls are TRBV20-1 and TRBJ1-5; no clear D. The CDR3 length is 15 residues. CDR1 and CDR2 (germline): DFQATT, SNEGSKA (reference sequence). V was pared by 3 bases and J by 2 bases, with 14 bases between. As DNA, the CDR3 is TGCAGTGCTAGTCGTCGACACCCCGGCAATCAGCCCCAGCATTTT. Translated, it gives CSASRRHPGNQPQHF.

There are a few counts of this clonotype. The CDR3 loop is CASSFSPVGWELFF. As DNA, the CDR3 is TGTGCCAGCAGCTTCAGCCCTGTGGGATGGGAGCTGTTTTTT. The chain links TRBV7-2 to TRBJ2-2, with D unresolved. The germline CDR1 and CDR2 sequences are SGHTA and FQGNSA. The ends were cut back, 3 bases at V and 9 bases at J, with 14 bases in the middle. The CDR3 has 14 residues.